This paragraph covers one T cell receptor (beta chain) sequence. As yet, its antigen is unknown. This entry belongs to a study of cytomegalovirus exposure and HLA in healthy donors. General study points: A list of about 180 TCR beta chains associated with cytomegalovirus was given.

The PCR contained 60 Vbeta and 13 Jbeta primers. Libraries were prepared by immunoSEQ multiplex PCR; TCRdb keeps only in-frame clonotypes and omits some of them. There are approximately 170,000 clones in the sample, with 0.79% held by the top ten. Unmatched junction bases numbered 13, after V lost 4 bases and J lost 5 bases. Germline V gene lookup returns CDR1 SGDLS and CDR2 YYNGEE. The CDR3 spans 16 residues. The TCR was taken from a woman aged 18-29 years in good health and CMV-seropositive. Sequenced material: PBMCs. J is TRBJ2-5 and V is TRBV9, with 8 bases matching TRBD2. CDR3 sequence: CASSPYASGGGETQYF. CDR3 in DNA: TGTGCCAGCAGCCCCTATGCCAGCGGGGGAGGGGAGACCCAGTACTTC. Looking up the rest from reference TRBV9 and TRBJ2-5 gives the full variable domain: DSGVTQTPKHLITATGQRVTLRCSPRSGDLSVYWYQQSLDQGLQFLIQYYNGEERAKGNILERFSAQQFPDLHSELNLSSLELGDSALYFCASSPYASGGGETQYFGPGTRLLVL.